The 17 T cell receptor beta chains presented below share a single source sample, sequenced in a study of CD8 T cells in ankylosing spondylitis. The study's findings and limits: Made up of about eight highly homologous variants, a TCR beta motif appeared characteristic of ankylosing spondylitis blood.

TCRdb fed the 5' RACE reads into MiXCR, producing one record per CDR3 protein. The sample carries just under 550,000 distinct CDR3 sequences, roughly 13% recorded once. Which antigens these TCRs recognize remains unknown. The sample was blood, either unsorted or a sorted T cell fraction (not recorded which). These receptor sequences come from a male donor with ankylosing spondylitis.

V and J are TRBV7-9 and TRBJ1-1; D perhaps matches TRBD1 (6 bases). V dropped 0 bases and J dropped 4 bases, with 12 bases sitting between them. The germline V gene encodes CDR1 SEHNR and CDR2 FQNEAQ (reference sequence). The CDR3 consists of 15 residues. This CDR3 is CASSLAETGSTEAFF. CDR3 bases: TGTGCCAGCAGCTTAGCGGAAACAGGGTCCACTGAAGCTTTCTTT.

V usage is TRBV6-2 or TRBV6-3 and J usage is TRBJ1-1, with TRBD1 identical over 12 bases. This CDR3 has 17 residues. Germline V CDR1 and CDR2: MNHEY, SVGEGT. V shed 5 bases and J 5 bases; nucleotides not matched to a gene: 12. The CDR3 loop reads CASSPHGTGGGRTEAFF. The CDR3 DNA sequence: TGTGCCAGCAGTCCTCACGGGACAGGGGGCGGAAGGACTGAAGCTTTCTTT.

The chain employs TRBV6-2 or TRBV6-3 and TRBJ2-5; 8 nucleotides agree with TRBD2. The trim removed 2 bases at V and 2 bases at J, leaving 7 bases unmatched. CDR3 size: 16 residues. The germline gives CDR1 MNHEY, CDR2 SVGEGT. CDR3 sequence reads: CASSYRAGGFQETQYF. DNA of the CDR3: TGTGCCAGCAGTTACAGGGCGGGAGGTTTTCAAGAGACCCAGTACTTC.

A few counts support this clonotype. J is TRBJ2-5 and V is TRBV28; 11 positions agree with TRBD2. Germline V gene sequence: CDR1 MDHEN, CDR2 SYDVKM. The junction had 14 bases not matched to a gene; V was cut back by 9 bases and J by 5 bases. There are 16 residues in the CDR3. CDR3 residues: CASGTSGDSGGETQYF. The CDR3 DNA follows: TGTGCCAGTGGGACTAGCGGAGATTCTGGGGGGGAGACCCAGTACTTC.

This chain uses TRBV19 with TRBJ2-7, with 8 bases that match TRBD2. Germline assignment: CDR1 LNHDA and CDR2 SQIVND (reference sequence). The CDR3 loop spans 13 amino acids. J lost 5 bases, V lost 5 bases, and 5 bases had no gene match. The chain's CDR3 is CASSGRGGDEQYF. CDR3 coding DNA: TGTGCCAGTAGTGGCCGGGGGGGTGACGAGCAGTACTTC.

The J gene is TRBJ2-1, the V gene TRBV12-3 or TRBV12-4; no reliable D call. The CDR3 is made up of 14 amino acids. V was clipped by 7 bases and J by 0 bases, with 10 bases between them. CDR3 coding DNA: TGTGCCAGCACCCAGTGGAGCTCCTACAATGAGCAGTTCTTC. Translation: CASTQWSSYNEQFF.

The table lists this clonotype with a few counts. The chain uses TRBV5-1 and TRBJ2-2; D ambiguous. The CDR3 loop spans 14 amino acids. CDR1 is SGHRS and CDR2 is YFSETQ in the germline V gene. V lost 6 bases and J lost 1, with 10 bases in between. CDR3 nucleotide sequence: TGCGCCAGCAACCCGGGCGGGAACACCGGGGAGCTGTTTTTT. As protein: CASNPGGNTGELFF. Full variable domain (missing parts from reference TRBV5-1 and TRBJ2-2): KAGVTQTPRYLIKTRGQQVTLSCSPISGHRSVSWYQQTPGQGLQFLFEYFSETQRNKGNFPGRFSGRQFSNSRSEMNVSTLELGDSALYLCASNPGGNTGELFFGEGSRLTVL.

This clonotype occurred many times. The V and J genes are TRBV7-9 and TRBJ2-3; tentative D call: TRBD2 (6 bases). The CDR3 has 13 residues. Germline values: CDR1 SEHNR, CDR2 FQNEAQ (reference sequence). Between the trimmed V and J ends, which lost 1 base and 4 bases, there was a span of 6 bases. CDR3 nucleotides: TGTGCCAGCAGCTTAGGGGGGGCAGATACGCAGTATTTT. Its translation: CASSLGGADTQYF.

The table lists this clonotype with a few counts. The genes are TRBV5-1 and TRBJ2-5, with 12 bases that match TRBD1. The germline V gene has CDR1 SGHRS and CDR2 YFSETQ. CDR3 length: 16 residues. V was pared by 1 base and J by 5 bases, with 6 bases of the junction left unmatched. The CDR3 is CASSLLGTGGAETQYF. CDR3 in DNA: TGCGCCAGCAGCTTGCTAGGGACAGGGGGCGCGGAGACCCAGTACTTC.

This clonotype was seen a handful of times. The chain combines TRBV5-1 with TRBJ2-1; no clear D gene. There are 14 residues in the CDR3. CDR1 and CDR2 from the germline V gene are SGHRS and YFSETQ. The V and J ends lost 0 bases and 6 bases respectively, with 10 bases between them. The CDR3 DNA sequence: TGCGCCAGCAGCTTGGGGGGTGGTTCCAATGAGCAGTTCTTC. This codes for CASSLGGGSNEQFF.

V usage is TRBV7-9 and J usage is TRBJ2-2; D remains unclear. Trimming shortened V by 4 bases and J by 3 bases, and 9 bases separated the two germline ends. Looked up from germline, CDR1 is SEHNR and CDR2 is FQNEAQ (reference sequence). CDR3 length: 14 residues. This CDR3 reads CASSSLGHTGELFF. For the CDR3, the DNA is TGTGCCAGCAGCTCCCTAGGGCACACCGGGGAGCTGTTTTTT.

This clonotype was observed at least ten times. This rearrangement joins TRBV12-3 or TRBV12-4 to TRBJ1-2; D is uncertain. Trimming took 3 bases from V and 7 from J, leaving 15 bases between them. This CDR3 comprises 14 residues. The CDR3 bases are TGTGCCAGCAGTTTTGGTGGTTGGACTCCTGGCTACACCTTC. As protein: CASSFGGWTPGYTF.

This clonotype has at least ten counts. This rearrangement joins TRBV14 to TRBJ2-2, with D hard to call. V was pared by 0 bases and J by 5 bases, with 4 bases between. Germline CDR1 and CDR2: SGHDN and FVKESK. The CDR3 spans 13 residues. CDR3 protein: CASSQERTGELFF. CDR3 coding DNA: TGTGCCAGCAGCCAAGAACGAACCGGGGAGCTGTTTTTT.

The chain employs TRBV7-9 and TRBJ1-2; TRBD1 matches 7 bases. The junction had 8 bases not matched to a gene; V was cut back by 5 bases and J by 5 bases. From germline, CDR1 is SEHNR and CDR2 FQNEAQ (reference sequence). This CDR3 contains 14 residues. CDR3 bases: TGTGCCAGCAGCGGGGACAGCCCAATTTATGGCTACACCTTC. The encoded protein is CASSGDSPIYGYTF. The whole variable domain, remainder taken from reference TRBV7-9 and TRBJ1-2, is DTGVSQNPRHKITKRGQNVTFRCDPISEHNRLYWYRQTLGQGPEFLTYFQNEAQLEKSRLLSDRFSAERPKGSFSTLEIQRTEQGDSAMYLCASSGDSPIYGYTFGSGTRLTVV.

The chain's CDR3 is CASSYDRGAYEQYF. CDR3 nucleotide sequence: TGTGCCAGCAGTTACGACAGGGGGGCCTACGAGCAGTACTTC. The chain links TRBV6-5 to TRBJ2-7, with 9 bases identical to TRBD1. The ends lost 2 bases at V and 2 bases at J; junction bases unmatched: 1. Germline lookup yields CDR1 MNHEY and CDR2 SVGAGI. The CDR3 consists of 14 residues.

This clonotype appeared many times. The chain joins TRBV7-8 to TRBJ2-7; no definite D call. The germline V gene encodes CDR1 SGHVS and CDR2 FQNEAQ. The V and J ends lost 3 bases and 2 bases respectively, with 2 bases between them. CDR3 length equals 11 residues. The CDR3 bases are TGTGCCAGCAGCTTCGCCTACGAGCAGTACTTC. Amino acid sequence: CASSFAYEQYF.

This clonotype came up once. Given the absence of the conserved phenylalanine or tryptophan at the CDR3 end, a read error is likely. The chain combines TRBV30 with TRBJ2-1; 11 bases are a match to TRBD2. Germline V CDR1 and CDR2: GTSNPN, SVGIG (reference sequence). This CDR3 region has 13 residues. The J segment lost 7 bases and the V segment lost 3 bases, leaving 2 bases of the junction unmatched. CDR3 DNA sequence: TGTGCCTGGAGCTGGACTAGCGGGAATGAGCAGTTCCTC. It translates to CAWSWTSGNEQFL.